Included here is one T cell receptor beta chain sequence, with context. It has no known antigen specificity. The record has no base qualities; no much larger clone is one base away. Genomic DNA was isolated and then used for TCRbeta deep sequencing. TCRbeta CDR3 sequencing and initial data processing were performed with the immunoSEQ assay as a commercial service. The paper's processing steps were these. IMGT was used to annotate V, D, J genes, while reads were demultiplexed, adapter and primer sequences were stripped out, and similar clones were merged through frequency-ratio clustering. TCRdb's version of the immuneACCESS table is confined to in-frame rearrangements and falls short of the full clone set. An unresolved V gene accounts for under half of the shortfall where checked; the remainder is of unknown origin. V and J calls and clone size follow that table, whereas D and trimming were derived from the DNA. The sample includes around 13,000 clones, with roughly 78% observed a single time. The top ten clones comprise less than 40% of the sample.

For sorting, cells were stained with anti-CD3, anti-CD4, anti-CD8 and a Vbeta20 antibody from the IOTest Beta Mark kit and sorted on a FACSAria III to a purity above 99%. Peripheral blood was collected in sodium heparin tubes and mononuclear cells were isolated by Ficoll-Paque PLUS density gradient centrifugation. Before TCRbeta deep sequencing, the CD4+ Vbeta20+, CD4+ Vbeta20-, and CD8+ T cell fractions were FACS-sorted. The sample belongs to a study of somatic mutations in T cells in chronic GVHD (dated by TCRdb to between 2020 and 2021). The cysteine opens and the phenylalanine closes a CDR3 of 13 amino acids. The DNA shown is the 39-base CDR3, in frame from base 1. CDR1 SNHLY and CDR2 FYNNEI were looked up in the germline V gene. Compared with germline, V lacks 10 bases and J lacks 6 bases; bases without a gene match: 11.

The specimen was Vbeta20-negative CD4+ T cells from blood. What this sample's cell subset or site label stands for: CD4+ T cells sorted as TCR Vbeta20 negative by flow cytometry. The chain couples TRBV2 to TRBJ2-7, with 8 junctional bases fitting TRBD2. This receptor was taken from a male patient aged 50 to 59 with chronic graft-versus-host disease. After a transplant, some of the T cells may come from the graft donor. The CDR3: CATQGVLAGEQYF. The nucleotide sequence is given as TGTGCCACCCAAGGCGTGCTAGCGGGCGAGCAGTACTTC.